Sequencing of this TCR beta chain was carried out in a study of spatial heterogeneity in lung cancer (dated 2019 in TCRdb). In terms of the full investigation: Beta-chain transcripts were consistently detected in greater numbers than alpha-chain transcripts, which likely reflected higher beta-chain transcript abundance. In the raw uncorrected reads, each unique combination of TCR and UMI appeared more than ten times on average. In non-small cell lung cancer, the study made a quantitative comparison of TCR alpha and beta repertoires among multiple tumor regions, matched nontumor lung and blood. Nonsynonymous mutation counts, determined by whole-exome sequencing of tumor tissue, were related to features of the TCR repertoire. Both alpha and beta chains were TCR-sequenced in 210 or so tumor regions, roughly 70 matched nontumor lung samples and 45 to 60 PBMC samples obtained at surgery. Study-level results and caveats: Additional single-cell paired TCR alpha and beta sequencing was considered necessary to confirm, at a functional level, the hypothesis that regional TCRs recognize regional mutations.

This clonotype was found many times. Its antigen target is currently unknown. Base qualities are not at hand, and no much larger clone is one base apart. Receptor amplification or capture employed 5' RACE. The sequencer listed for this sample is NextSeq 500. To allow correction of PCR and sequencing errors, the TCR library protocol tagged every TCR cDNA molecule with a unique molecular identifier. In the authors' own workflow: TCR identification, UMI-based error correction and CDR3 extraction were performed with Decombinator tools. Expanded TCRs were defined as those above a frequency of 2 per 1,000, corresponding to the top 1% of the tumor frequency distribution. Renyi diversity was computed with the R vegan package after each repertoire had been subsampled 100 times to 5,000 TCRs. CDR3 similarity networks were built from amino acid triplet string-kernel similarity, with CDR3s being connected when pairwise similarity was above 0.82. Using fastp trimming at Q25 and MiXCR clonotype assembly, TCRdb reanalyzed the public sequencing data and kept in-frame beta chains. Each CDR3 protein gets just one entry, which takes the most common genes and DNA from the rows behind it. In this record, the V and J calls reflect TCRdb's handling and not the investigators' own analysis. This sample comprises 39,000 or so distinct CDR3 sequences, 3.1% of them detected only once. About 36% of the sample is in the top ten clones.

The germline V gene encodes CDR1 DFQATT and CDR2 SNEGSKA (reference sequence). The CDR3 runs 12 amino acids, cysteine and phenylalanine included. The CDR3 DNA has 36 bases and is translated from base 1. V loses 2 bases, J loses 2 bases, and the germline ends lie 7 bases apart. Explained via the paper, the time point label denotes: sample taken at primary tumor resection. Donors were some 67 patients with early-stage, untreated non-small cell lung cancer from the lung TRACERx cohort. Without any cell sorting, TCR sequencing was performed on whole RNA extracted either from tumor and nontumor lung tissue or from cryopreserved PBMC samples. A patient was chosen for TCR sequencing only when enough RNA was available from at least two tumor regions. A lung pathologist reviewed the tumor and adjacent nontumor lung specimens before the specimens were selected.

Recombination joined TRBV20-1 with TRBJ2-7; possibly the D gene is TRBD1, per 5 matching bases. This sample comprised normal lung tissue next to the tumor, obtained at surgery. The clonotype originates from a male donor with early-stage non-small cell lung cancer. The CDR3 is CSARPDTYEQYF. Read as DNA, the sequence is TGCAGTGCTAGACCGGACACCTACGAGCAGTACTTC.